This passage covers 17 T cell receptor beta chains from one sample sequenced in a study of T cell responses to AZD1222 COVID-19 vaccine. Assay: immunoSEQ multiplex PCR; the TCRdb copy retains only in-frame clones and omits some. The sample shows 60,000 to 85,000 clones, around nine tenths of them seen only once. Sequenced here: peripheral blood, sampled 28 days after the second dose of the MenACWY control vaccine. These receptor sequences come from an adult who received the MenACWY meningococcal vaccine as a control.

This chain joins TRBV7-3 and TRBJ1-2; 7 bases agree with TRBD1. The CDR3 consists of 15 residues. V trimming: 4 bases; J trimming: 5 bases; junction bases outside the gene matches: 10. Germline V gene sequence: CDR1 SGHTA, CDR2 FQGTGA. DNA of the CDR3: TGTGCCAGCAGCTCAATTGGACAGGCTCGTTATGGCTACACCTTC. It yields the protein CASSSIGQARYGYTF.

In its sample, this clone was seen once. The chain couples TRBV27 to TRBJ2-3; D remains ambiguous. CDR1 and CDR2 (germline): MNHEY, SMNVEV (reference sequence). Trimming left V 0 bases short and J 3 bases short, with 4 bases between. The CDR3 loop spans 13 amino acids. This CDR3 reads CASSLSETDTQYF. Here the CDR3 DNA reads TGTGCCAGCAGTTTATCGGAGACAGATACGCAGTATTTT.

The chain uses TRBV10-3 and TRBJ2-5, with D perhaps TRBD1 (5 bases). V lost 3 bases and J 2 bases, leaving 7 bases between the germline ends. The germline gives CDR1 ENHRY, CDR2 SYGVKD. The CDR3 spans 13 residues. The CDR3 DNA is TGTGCCATCAGTGAATGGACACAAGAGACCCAGTACTTC. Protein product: CAISEWTQETQYF.

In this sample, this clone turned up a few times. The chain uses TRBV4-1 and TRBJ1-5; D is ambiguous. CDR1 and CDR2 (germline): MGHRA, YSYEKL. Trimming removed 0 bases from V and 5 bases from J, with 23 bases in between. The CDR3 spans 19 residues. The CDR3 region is CASSQDLRQMGGFYQPQHF. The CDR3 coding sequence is TGCGCCAGCAGCCAAGATTTGCGGCAGATGGGTGGATTTTATCAGCCCCAGCATTTT.

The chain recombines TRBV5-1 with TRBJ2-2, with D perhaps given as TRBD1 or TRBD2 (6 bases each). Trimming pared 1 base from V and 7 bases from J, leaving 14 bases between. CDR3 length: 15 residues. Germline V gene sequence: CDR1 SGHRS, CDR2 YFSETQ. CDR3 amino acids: CASSLRWGADGELFF. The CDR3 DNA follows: TGCGCCAGCAGCTTGCGATGGGGGGCTGACGGGGAGCTGTTTTTT.

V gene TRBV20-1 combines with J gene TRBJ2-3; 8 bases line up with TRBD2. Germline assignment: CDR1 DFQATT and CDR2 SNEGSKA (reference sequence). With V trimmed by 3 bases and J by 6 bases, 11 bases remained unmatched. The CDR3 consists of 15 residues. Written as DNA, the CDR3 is TGCAGTGCTAGTGGTCCAGCGGGGGCCAAGGATACGCAGTATTTT. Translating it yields CSASGPAGAKDTQYF.

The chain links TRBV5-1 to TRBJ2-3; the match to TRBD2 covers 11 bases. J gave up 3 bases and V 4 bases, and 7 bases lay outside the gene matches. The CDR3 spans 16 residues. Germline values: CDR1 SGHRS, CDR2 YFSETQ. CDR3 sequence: CASSPALAGGTDTQYF. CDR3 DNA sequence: TGCGCCAGCAGCCCCGCCCTAGCGGGGGGTACAGATACGCAGTATTTT.

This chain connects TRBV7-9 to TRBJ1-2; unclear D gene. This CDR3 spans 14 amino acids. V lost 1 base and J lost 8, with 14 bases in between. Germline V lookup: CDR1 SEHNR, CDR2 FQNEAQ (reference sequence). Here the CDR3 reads CASSLESVLGGYTF. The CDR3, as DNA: TGTGCCAGCAGCTTAGAATCGGTGTTAGGCGGCTACACCTTC.

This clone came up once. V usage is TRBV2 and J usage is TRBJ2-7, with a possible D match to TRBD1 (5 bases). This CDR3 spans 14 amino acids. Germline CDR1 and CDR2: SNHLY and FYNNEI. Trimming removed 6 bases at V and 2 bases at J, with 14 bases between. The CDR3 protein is CASRTTGATYEQYF. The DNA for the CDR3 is TGTGCCAGCAGGACCACAGGTGCCACCTACGAGCAGTACTTC. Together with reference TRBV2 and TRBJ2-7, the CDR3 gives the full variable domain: EPEVTQTPSHQVTQMGQEVILRCVPISNHLYFYWYRQILGQKVEFLVSFYNNEISEKSEIFDDQFSVERPDGSNFTLKIRSTKLEDSAMYFCASRTTGATYEQYFGPGTRLTVT.

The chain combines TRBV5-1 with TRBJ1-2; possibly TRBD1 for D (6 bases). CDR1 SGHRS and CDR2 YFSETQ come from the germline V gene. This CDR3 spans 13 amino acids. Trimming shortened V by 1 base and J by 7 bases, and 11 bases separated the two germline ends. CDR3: CASSLSQGGGYTF. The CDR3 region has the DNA TGCGCCAGCAGCTTGTCACAGGGCGGTGGCTACACCTTC.

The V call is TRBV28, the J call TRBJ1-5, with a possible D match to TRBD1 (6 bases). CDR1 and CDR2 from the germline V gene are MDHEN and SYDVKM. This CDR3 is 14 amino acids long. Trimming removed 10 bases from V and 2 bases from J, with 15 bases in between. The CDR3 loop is CAINRDFGNQPQHF. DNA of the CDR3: TGTGCCATCAACAGGGACTTCGGCAATCAGCCCCAGCATTTT.

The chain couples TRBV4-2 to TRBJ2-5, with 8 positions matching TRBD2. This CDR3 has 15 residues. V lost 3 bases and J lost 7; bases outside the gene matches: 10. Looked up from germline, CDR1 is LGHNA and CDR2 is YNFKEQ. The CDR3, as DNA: TGTGCCAGCAGCCACCACAGCGGGGGCCCAGGGACCCAGTACTTC. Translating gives CASSHHSGGPGTQYF.

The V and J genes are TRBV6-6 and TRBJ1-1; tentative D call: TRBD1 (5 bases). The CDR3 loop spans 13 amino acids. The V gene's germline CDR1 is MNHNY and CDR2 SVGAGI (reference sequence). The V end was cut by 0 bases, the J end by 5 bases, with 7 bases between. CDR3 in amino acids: CASSYSGGTEAFF. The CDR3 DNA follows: TGTGCCAGCAGTTACTCCGGGGGTACTGAAGCTTTCTTT.

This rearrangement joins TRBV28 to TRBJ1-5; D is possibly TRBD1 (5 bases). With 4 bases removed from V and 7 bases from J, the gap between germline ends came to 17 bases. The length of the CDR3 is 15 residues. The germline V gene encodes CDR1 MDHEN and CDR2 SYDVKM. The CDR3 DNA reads TGTGCCAGCAGTTCGGGGATCCTGGGGGAACAGCCCCAGCATTTT. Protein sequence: CASSSGILGEQPQHF.

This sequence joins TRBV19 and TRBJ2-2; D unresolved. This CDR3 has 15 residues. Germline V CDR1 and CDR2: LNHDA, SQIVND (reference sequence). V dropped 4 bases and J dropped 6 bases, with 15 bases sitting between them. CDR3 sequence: CASSTYLFLPGELFF. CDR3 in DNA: TGTGCCAGTAGTACATACCTCTTTCTCCCCGGGGAGCTGTTTTTT. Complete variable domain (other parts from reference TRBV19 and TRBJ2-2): DGGITQSPKYLFRKEGQNVTLSCEQNLNHDAMYWYRQDPGQGLRLIYYSQIVNDFQKGDIAEGYSVSREKKESFPLTVTSAQKNPTAFYLCASSTYLFLPGELFFGEGSRLTVL.

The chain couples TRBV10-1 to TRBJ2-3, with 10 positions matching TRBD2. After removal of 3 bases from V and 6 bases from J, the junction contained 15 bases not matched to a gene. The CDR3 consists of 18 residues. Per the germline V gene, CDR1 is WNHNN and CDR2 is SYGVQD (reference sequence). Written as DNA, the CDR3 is TGCGCCAGCAGTGACCAAGCGGGAGGGCCCAGGGGGATGGATACGCAGTATTTT. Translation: CASSDQAGGPRGMDTQYF.

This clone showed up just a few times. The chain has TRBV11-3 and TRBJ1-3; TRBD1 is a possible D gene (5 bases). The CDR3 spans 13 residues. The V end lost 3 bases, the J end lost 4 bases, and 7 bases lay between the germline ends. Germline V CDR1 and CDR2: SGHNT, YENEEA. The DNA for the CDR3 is TGTGCCAGCAGCTTGGGGCACGGAAACACCATATATTTT. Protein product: CASSLGHGNTIYF.